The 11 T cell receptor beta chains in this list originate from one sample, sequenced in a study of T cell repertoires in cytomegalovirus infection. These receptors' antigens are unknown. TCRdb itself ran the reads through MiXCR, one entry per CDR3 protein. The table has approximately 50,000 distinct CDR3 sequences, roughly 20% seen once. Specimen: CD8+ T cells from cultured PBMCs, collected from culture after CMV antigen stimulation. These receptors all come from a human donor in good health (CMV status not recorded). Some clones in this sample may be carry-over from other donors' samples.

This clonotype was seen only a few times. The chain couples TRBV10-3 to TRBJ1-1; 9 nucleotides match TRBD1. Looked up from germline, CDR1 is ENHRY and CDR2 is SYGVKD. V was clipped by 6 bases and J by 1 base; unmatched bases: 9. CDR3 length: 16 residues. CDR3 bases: TGTGCCATCAGGGGACAGGGAGGCGAAGGGAACACTGAAGCTTTCTTT. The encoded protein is CAIRGQGGEGNTEAFF.

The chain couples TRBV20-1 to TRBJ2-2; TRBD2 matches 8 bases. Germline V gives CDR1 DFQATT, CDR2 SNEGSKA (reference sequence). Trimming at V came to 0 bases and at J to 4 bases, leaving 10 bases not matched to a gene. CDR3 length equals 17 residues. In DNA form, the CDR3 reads TGCAGTGCTAGAGATCCGTCCCGGGGGGGCCGCACCGGGGAGCTGTTTTTT. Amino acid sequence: CSARDPSRGGRTGELFF.

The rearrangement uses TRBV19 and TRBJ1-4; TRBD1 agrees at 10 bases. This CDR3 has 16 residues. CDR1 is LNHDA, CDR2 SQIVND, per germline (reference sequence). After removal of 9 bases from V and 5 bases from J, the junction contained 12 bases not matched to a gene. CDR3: CARSTGGSPSNEKLFF. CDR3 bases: TGTGCCAGGTCGACAGGGGGCTCCCCGTCAAATGAAAAACTGTTTTTT.

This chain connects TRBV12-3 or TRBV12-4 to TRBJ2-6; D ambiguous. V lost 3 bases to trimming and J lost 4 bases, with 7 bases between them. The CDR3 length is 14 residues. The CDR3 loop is CASSLPGGANVLTF. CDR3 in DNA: TGTGCCAGCAGTTTGCCTGGGGGGGCCAACGTCCTGACTTTC.

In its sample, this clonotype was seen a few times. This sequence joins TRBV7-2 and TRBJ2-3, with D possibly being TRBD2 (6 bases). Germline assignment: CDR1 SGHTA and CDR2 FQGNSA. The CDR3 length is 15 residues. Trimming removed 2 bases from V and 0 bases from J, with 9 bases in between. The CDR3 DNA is TGTGCCAGCAGCTTATGGGCGGGAAGCACAGATACGCAGTATTTT. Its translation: CASSLWAGSTDTQYF.

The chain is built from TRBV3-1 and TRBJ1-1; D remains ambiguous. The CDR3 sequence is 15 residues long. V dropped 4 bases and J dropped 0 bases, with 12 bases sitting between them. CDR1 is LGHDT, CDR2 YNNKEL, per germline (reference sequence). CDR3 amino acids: CASSPRSDLNTEAFF. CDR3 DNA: TGTGCCAGCAGCCCACGGAGTGACCTGAACACTGAAGCTTTCTTT.

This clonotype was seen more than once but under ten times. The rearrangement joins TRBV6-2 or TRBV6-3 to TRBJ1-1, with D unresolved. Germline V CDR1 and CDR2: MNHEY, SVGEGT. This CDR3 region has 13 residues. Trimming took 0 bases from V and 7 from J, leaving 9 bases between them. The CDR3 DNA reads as TGTGCCAGCAGTTACTCGACTGCAATTGAAGCTTTCTTT. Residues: CASSYSTAIEAFF.

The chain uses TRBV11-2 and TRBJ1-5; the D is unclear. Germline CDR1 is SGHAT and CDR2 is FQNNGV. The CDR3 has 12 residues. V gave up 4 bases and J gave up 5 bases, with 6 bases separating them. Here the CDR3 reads CASSSHYQPQHF. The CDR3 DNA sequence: TGTGCCAGCAGCTCGCACTATCAGCCCCAGCATTTT.

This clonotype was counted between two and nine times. The DNA of the CDR3 is TGTGCCAGCAACCCGGGGGGACAGGGGCAGGGAGATACGCAGTATTTT. This gives the protein CASNPGGQGQGDTQYF. The V and J genes are TRBV7-6 and TRBJ2-3, with TRBD1 identical over 10 bases. Germline V gene sequence: CDR1 SGHVS, CDR2 FNYEAQ. V dropped 7 bases and J dropped 5; count of bases not matched to a gene: 12. The CDR3 runs 16 residues.

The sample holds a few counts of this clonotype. Written as DNA, the CDR3 is TGCAGTGCTCTGAAATGGGGCAATGAGCAGTTCTTC. It yields the protein CSALKWGNEQFF. The chain employs TRBV20-1 and TRBJ2-1; D not resolved. The germline V gene encodes CDR1 DFQATT and CDR2 SNEGSKA (reference sequence). This CDR3 has 12 amino acids. V lost 5 bases, J lost 6 bases, and 11 bases lay in between.

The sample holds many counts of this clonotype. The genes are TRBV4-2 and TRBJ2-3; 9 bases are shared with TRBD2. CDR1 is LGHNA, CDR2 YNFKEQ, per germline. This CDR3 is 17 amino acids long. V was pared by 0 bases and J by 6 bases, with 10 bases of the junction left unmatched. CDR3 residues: CASSQDHAGGRGDTQYF. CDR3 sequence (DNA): TGTGCCAGCAGCCAAGATCATGCGGGGGGGCGAGGGGATACGCAGTATTTT.